This entry describes one T cell receptor beta chain. Researchers partitioned CD4+ cells into CD45RA+ naive and CD45RA-negative memory subsets. The data were produced by immunoSEQ multiplex PCR, yet TCRdb's version contains in-frame clones alone and is incomplete. The table records 550,000 to 700,000 clones, around 73% of them present only once. The germline V gene encodes CDR1 SGHNT and CDR2 YYREEE (reference sequence). The CDR3 is 15 residues long. Trimming cost V 3 bases and J 6 bases; bases outside gene matches: 4. The data originate from a study of shared clonotypes between healthy human individuals.

J is TRBJ2-1 and V is TRBV5-4; 12 bases line up with TRBD2. The sequencing input was memory CD4+ T cells sorted from blood. Subset denoted: CD45RA-negative fraction. The TCR was taken from a woman aged 25 to 39 in good health. The CDR3 sequence is CASSSTSGRRNEQFF. The CDR3 bases are TGTGCCAGCAGCTCGACTAGCGGGAGACGCAATGAGCAGTTCTTC.